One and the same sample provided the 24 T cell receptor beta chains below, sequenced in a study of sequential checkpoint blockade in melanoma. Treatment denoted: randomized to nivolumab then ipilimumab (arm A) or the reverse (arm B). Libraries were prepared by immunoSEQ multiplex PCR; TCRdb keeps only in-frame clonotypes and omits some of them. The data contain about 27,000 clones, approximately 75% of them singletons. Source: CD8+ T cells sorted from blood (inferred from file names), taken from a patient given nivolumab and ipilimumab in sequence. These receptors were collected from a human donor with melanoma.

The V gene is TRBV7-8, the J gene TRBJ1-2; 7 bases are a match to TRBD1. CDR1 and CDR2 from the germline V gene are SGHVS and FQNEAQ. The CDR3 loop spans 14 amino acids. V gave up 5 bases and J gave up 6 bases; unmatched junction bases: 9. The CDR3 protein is CASSPRTGGDGYTF. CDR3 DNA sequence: TGTGCCAGCAGCCCTCGGACAGGAGGGGATGGCTACACCTTC.

As DNA, the CDR3 is TGCGCCAGCAGCCAGACTAGCGGGGGGGCCTACGAGCAGTACTTC. Protein product: CASSQTSGGAYEQYF. V usage is TRBV4-1 and J usage is TRBJ2-7, with TRBD2 matching 14 bases. Per germline, CDR1 MGHRA and CDR2 YSYEKL. V was clipped by 3 bases and J by 2 bases; unmatched bases: 0. The CDR3 spans 15 residues.

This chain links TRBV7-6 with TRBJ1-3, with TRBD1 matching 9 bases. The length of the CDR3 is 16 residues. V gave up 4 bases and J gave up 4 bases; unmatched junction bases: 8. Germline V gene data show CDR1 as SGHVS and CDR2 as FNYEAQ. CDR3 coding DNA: TGTGCCAGCAGCTCCAAGGGACAGGGAGCAGGAAACACCATATATTTT. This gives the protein CASSSKGQGAGNTIYF.

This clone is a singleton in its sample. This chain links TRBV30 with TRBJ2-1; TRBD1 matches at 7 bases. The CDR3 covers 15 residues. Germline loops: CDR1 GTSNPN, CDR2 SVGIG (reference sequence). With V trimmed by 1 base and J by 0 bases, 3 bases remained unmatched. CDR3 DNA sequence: TGTGCCTGGAGTGAGGGGACAGTCTCCTACAATGAGCAGTTCTTC. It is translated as CAWSEGTVSYNEQFF. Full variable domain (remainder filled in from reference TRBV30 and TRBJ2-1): SQTIHQWPATLVQPVGSPLSLECTVEGTSNPNLYWYRQAAGRGLQLLFYSVGIGQISSEVPQNLSASRPQDRQFILSSKKLLLSDSGFYLCAWSEGTVSYNEQFFGPGTRLTVL.

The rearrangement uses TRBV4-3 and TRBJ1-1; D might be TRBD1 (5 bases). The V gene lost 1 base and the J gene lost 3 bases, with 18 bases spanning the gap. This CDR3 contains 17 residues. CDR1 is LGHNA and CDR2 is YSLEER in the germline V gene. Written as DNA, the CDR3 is TGCGCCAGCAGCCAAGTGTTCGTCCAGGGAAGCGACACTGAAGCTTTCTTT. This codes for CASSQVFVQGSDTEAFF.

DNA of the CDR3: TGTGCCAGCAGCCCGGACAGCCTGACCTACGAGCAGTACTTC. Protein product: CASSPDSLTYEQYF. The rearrangement links TRBV7-9 to TRBJ2-7, with a weak D call TRBD1 (6 bases). The CDR3 consists of 14 residues. Germline V CDR1 and CDR2: SEHNR, FQNEAQ (reference sequence). Trimming stripped 5 bases from V and 2 bases from J, with 13 bases between.

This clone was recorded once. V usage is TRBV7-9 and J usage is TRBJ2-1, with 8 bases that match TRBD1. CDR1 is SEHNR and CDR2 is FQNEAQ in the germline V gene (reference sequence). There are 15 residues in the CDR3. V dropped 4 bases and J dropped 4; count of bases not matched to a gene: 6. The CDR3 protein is CASSYGQGLYNEQFF. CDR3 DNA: TGTGCCAGCAGCTATGGACAGGGCCTTTACAATGAGCAGTTCTTC.

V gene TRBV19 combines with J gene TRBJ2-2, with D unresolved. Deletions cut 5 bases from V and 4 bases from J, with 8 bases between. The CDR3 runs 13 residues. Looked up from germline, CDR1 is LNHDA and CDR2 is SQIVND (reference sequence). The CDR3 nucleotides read TGTGCCAGTAGTCCCCGCGCCACCGGGGAGCTGTTTTTT. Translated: CASSPRATGELFF.

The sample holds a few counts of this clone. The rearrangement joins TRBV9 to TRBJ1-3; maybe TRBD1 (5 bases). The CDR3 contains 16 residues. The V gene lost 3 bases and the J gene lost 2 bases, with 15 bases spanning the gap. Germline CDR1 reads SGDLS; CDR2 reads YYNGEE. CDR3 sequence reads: CASSAHQGKAGNTIYF. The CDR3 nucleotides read TGTGCCAGCAGCGCGCATCAGGGTAAGGCTGGAAACACCATATATTTT.

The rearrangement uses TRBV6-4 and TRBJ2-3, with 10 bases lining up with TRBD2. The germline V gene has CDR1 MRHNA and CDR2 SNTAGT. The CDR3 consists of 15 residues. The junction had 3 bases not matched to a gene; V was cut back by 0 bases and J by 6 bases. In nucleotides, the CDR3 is TGTGCCAGCAGTGACTCGGGGACTAGCGCGGATACGCAGTATTTT. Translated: CASSDSGTSADTQYF.

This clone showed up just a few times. CDR3 region: CASSSGTSGDTIYF. The DNA for the CDR3 is TGTGCCAGCAGCTCTGGCACCTCGGGAGACACCATATATTTT. This chain connects TRBV7-9 to TRBJ1-3; D is uncertain. There are 14 residues in the CDR3. Trimming took off 4 bases at V and 8 bases at J, with 15 bases between the two ends. CDR1 is SEHNR and CDR2 is FQNEAQ in the germline V gene (reference sequence).

Here the CDR3 reads CASSFREGADSPLHF. CDR3 nucleotide sequence: TGTGCCAGCAGTTTTAGAGAGGGGGCGGATTCACCCCTCCACTTT. This rearrangement joins TRBV28 to TRBJ1-6, with 7 bases lining up with TRBD1. The CDR3 has 15 amino acids. With 3 bases clipped from V and 8 bases from J, the junction kept 7 bases outside the gene matches. In germline, CDR1 is MDHEN, CDR2 SYDVKM.

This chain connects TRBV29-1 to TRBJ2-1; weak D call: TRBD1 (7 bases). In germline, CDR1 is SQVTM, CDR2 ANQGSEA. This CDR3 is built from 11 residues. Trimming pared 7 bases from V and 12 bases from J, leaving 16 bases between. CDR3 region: CSAEEGAGQFF. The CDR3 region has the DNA TGCAGCGCCGAGGAGGGGGCTGGGCAGTTCTTC.

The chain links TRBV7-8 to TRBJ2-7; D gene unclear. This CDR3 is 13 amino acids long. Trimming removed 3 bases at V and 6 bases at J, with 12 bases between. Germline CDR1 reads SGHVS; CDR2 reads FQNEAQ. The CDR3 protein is CASSLVRDGEQYF. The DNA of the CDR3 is TGTGCCAGCAGCTTGGTGAGAGATGGCGAGCAGTACTTC.

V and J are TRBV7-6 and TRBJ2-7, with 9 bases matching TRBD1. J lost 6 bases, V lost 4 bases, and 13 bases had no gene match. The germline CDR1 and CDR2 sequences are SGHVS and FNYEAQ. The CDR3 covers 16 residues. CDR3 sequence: CASSSSPGQGSGEQYF. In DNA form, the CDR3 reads TGTGCCAGCAGCTCCTCACCGGGACAGGGATCTGGCGAGCAGTACTTC.

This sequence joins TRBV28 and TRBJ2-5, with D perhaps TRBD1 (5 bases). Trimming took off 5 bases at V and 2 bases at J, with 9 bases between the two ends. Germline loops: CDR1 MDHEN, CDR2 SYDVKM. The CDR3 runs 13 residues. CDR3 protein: CASSPRGQETQYF. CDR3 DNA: TGTGCCAGCAGTCCAAGGGGACAAGAGACCCAGTACTTC.

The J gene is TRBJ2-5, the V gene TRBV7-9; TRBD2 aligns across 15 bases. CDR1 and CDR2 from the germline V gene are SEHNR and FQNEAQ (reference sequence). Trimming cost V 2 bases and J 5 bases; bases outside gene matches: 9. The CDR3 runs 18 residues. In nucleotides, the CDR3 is TGTGCCAGCAGCTTAAACGGACTAGCGGGGGGGCCTGGGGAGACCCAGTACTTC. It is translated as CASSLNGLAGGPGETQYF.

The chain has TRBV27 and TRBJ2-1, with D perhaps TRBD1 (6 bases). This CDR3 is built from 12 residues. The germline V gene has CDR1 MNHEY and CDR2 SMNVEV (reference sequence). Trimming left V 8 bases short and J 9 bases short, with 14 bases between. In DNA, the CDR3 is TGTGCCAGCGGTTGGACAGTGGGTGAGCAGTTCTTC. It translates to CASGWTVGEQFF.

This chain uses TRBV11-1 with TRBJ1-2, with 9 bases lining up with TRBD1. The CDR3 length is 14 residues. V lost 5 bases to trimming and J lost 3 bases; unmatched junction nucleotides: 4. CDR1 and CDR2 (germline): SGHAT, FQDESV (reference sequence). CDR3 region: CASSPGQGYYGYTF. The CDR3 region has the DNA TGTGCCAGCAGCCCGGGACAGGGATACTATGGCTACACCTTC.

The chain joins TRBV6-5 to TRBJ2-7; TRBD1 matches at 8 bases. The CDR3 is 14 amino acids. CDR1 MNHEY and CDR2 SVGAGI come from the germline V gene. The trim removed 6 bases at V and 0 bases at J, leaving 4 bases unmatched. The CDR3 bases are TGTGCCAGCAGCACAGGGGGTAGCTCCTACGAGCAGTACTTC. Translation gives CASSTGGSSYEQYF.

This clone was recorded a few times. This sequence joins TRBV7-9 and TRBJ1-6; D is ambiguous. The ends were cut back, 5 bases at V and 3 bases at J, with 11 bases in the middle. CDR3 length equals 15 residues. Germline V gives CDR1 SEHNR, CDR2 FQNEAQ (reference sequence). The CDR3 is CASSLTGDYNSPLHF. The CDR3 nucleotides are TGTGCCAGCAGCCTGACCGGGGACTATAATTCACCCCTCCACTTT.

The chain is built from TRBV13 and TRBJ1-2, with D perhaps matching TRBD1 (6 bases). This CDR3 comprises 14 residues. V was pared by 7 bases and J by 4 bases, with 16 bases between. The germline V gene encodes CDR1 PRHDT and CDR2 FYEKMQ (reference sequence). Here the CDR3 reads CASTKGRGLYGYTF. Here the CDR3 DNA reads TGTGCCAGCACCAAGGGCAGGGGCCTCTATGGCTACACCTTC. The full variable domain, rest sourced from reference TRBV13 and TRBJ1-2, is AAGVIQSPRHLIKEKRETATLKCYPIPRHDTVYWYQQGPGQDPQFLISFYEKMQSDKGSIPDRFSAQQFSDYHSELNMSSLELGDSALYFCASTKGRGLYGYTFGSGTRLTVV.

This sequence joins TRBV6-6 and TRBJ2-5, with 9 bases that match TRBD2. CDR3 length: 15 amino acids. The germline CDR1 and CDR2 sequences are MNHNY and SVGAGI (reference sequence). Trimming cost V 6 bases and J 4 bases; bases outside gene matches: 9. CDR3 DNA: TGTGCCAGCAGAGGGGGTAGCGGGGGCGGAGAGACCCAGTACTTC. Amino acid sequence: CASRGGSGGGETQYF.

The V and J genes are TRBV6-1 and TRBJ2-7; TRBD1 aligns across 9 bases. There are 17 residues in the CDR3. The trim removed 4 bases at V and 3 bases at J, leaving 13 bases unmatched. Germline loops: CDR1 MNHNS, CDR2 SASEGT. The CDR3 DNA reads TGTGCCAGCAGTGCTCCAAGCTCCGGGACAGGGTTCTACGAGCAGTACTTC. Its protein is CASSAPSSGTGFYEQYF.